This is a list of T cell receptor beta chains from one sample in a study of identical twins. In TCRdb, the 5' RACE reads were re-called with MiXCR into one record per CDR3 protein. The data contain hundreds of thousands of distinct CDR3 sequences, 20% to 25% of them singletons. The sample also formed part of further work on T cells expressing NK-cell markers.

Sequenced input: PBMCs. These receptors originate from a woman between 18 and 29 years old in good health. The CDR3 runs from the conserved cysteine through the conserved F or W. A D gene is named only where the DNA matches it firmly. The size entry is marked missing in some rows and otherwise reads once, few, many or a size class.

-	-	TRBV7-9	TRBJ2-5	CASSLPTGETQYF	TGTGCCAGCAGCCTACCAACGGGGGAGACCCAGTACTTC
-	many	TRBV20-1	TRBJ1-2	CSARVMGSGYTF	TGCAGTGCTAGAGTAATGGGATCTGGCTACACCTTC
-	-	TRBV5-1	TRBJ2-7	CASSTGVPYEQYF	TGCGCCAGCAGCACCGGGGTCCCCTACGAGCAGTACTTC
-	few	TRBV12-3/TRBV12-4	TRBJ1-2	CASSENQGFGYTF	TGTGCCAGCAGTGAGAACCAGGGTTTTGGCTACACCTTC
-	-	TRBV11-3	TRBJ2-1	CASSQGDFYNEQFF	TGTGCCAGCAGCCAAGGGGACTTTTACAATGAGCAGTTCTTC
-	many	TRBV5-6	TRBJ2-2	CASSCTPRDTSTNTGELFF	TGTGCCAGCAGCTGTACACCCCGGGACACGAGTACGAACACCGGGGAGCTGTTTTTT
TRBD1	-	TRBV15	TRBJ2-1	CATSRETGGSYNEQFF	TGTGCCACCAGCAGGGAGACAGGGGGCTCCTACAATGAGCAGTTCTTC
TRBD1	-	TRBV25-1	TRBJ2-1	CASSFPGGLYNEQFF	TGTGCCAGCAGTTTCCCAGGGGGTCTATACAATGAGCAGTTCTTC
-	-	TRBV6-2/TRBV6-3	TRBJ1-4	CASSYLSAQGLFF	TGTGCCAGCAGTTACCTGTCCGCCCAGGGACTGTTTTTT
-	few	TRBV7-2	TRBJ2-3	CASSLIQASDTQYF	TGTGCCAGCAGCTTAATCCAGGCGTCAGATACGCAGTATTTT
-	-	TRBV20-1	TRBJ2-3	CSARDPRSGSTDTQYF	TGCAGTGCTAGAGACCCTCGGAGCGGGAGCACAGATACGCAGTATTTT
-	many	TRBV7-3	TRBJ2-3	CASSLGTSDTQYF	TGTGCCAGCAGCTTAGGTACTTCAGATACGCAGTATTTT
TRBD1	-	TRBV5-6	TRBJ2-3	CASSSPYRQGKLDTQYF	TGTGCCAGCAGCTCACCGTACCGACAGGGTAAATTGGATACGCAGTATTTT
-	few	TRBV10-1	TRBJ2-7	CASSERSGRCYEQYF	TGCGCCAGCAGTGAGAGGTCTGGCAGATGCTACGAGCAGTACTTC
TRBD2	-	TRBV29-1	TRBJ2-1	CSAPNPGLVSSEQFF	TGCAGCGCCCCCAACCCGGGACTAGTGTCTTCTGAGCAGTTCTTC
TRBD1	-	TRBV7-8	TRBJ1-1	CASSREASRGTGTEAFF	TGTGCCAGCAGCCGAGAGGCATCCAGGGGGACAGGAACTGAAGCTTTCTTT
-	few	TRBV7-7	TRBJ2-3	CASSPSGESAQYF	TGTGCTAGCAGCCCCTCCGGGGAGTCGGCGCAGTATTTT
-	-	TRBV29-1	TRBJ2-7	CSVEGGLGVPYF	TGCAGCGTTGAAGGGGGATTAGGGGTACCATACTTC
TRBD1	-	TRBV29-1	TRBJ1-2	CSVEPGTGNGYTF	TGCAGCGTTGAACCCGGGACAGGCAATGGCTACACCTTC
-	-	TRBV2	TRBJ2-1	CAIRKGSEQFF	TGTGCCATTAGGAAAGGCTCCGAGCAGTTCTTC
TRBD2	-	TRBV12-3/TRBV12-4	TRBJ2-2	CASSSLAVRNTGELFF	TGTGCCAGCAGTTCGCTAGCGGTGAGAAACACCGGGGAGCTGTTTTTT
-	-	TRBV29-1	TRBJ2-1	CSVVPVVGHSYNEQFF	TGCAGCGTTGTCCCCGTCGTTGGCCACTCCTACAATGAGCAGTTCTTC
TRBD1	few	TRBV20-1	TRBJ1-2	CSAWDRVDYGYTF	TGCAGTGCTTGGGACAGGGTTGACTATGGCTACACCTTC
-	many	TRBV5-5	TRBJ2-7	CASSLAVGYSTYEQYF	TGTGCCAGCAGCTTGGCCGTGGGATATTCCACCTACGAGCAGTACTTC
TRBD1	-	TRBV20-1	TRBJ1-2	CSAPGQGHGYTF	TGCAGTGCTCCGGGACAGGGGCATGGCTACACCTTC
TRBD2	-	TRBV11-2	TRBJ2-1	CASSFPGKVLAGGNGYNEQFF	TGTGCCAGCAGCTTCCCCGGAAAGGTCCTAGCGGGGGGGAACGGTTACAATGAGCAGTTCTTC
-	-	TRBV5-6	TRBJ2-3	CASSRARRTPDTQYF	TGTGCCAGCAGCCGGGCACGACGGACCCCAGATACGCAGTATTTT
-	many	TRBV10-1	TRBJ2-3	CASSDSVVSADTQYF	TGCGCCAGCAGTGATTCAGTGGTTTCGGCAGATACGCAGTATTTT
TRBD2	-	TRBV7-9	TRBJ2-7	CASSVPGLRYEQYF	TGTGCCAGCAGCGTCCCGGGACTACGCTACGAGCAGTACTTC
TRBD2	-	TRBV7-8	TRBJ2-1	CASSPFLGGSYNEQFF	TGTGCCAGCAGCCCCTTCTTGGGGGGGTCGTACAATGAGCAGTTCTTC
TRBD2	few	TRBV24-1	TRBJ2-5	CATSLSGEETQYF	TGTGCCACCAGTCTTAGCGGGGAAGAGACCCAGTACTTC
TRBD2	-	TRBV2	TRBJ2-7	CASSEGVGGRVDEQYF	TGTGCCAGCAGTGAAGGGGTTGGCGGGAGAGTGGACGAGCAGTACTTC
-	many	TRBV20-1	TRBJ2-1	CSARLINEQFF	TGCAGTGCTAGGCTTATCAATGAGCAGTTCTTC
-	-	TRBV3-1	TRBJ1-1	CASSQEGGTTEAFF	TGTGCCAGCAGCCAAGAAGGGGGGACAACTGAAGCTTTCTTT
TRBD2	-	TRBV7-2	TRBJ2-4	CASSLQFRAGGTSGRVAKNIQYF	TGTGCCAGCAGCTTACAGTTCAGGGCCGGAGGGACTAGCGGGAGGGTAGCCAAAAACATTCAGTACTTC
TRBD1	-	TRBV4-3	TRBJ2-4	CASSQGGQLAKNIQYF	TGCGCCAGCAGCCAAGGGGGACAGCTAGCCAAAAACATTCAGTACTTC
TRBD1	-	TRBV20-1	TRBJ2-3	CSANPMDRETYTQYF	TGCAGTGCTAACCCTATGGACAGGGAAACTTATACGCAGTATTTT
TRBD2	many	TRBV5-1	TRBJ2-1	CASSLGTSGGGEQFF	TGTGCCAGCAGTCTCGGGACTAGCGGGGGCGGTGAGCAGTTCTTC
-	few	TRBV27	TRBJ2-5	CASSGLDSQETQYF	TGTGCCAGCAGTGGTCTGGACAGCCAAGAGACCCAGTACTTC
TRBD2	many	TRBV12-3/TRBV12-4	TRBJ2-3	CASRLKRGEYTDTQYF	TGTGCCAGCAGATTAAAGCGGGGGGAATACACAGATACGCAGTATTTT
TRBD2	few	TRBV24-1	TRBJ2-3	CATSESGTRADTQYF	TGTGCCACCAGTGAGTCCGGGACTAGAGCAGATACGCAGTATTTT
-	-	TRBV3-1	TRBJ2-7	CASSPRWGAPYEQYF	TGTGCCAGCAGCCCCCGTTGGGGGGCTCCCTACGAGCAGTACTTC